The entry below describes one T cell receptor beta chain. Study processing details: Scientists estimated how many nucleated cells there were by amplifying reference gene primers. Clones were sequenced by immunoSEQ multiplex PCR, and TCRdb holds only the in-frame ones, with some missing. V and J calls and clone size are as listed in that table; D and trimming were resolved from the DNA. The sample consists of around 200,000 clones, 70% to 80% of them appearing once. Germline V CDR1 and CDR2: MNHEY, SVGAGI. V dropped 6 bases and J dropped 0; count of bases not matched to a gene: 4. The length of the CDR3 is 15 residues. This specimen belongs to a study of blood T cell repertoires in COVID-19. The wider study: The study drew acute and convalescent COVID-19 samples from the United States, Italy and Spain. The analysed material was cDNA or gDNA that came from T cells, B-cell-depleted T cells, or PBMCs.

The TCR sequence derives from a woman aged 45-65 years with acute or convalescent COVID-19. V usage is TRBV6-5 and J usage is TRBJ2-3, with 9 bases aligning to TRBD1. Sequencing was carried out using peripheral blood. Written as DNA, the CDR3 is TGTGCCAGCAGAACGACAGGGGGTAGCACAGATACGCAGTATTTT. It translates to CASRTTGGSTDTQYF.